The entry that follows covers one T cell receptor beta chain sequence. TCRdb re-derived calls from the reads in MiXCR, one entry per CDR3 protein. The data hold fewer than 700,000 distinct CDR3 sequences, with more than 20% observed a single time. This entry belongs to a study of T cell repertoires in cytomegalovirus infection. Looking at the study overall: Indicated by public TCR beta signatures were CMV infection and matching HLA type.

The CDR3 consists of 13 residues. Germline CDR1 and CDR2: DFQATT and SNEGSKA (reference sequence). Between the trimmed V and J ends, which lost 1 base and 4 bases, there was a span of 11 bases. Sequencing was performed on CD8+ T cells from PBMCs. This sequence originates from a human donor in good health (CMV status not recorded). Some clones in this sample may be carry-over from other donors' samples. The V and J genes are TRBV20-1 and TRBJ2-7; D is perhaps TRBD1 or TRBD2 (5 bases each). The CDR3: CSARAGTAYEQYF. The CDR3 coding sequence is TGCAGTGCTAGAGCTGGGACCGCTTACGAGCAGTACTTC.